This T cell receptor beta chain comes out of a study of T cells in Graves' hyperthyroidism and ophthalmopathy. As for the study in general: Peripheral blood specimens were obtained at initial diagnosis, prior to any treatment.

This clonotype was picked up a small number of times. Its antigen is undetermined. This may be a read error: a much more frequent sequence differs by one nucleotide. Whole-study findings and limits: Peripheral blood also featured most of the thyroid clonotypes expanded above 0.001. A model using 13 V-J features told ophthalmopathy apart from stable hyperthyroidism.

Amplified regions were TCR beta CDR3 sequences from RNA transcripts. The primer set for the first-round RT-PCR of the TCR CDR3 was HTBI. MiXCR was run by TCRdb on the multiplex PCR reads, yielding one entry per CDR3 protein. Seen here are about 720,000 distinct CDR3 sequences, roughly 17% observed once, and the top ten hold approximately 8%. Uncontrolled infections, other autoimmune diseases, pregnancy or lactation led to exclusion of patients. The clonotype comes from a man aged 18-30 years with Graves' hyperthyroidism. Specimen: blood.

CDR3 sequence (DNA): TGCAGCGTTGAAACTAGCGGTACCTACGAGCAGTACTTC. Amino acids: CSVETSGTYEQYF. The V call is TRBV29-1, the J call TRBJ2-7, with 8 nucleotides matching TRBD2. The CDR3 runs to 13 residues. Germline trimming cut 2 bases from V and 2 bases from J; bases unmatched to any gene: 2. CDR1 and CDR2 from the germline V gene are SQVTM and ANQGSEA.